The sequence of this TCR beta chain was determined in a study of T cell repertoires in cytomegalovirus infection. Study summary: Public TCR beta signatures marked donors with CMV infection and the matching HLA.

TCRdb analysed the reads with MiXCR anew, one entry per CDR3 protein. The sample yields roughly 200,000 distinct CDR3 sequences, about 15% seen once. Study-wide results and caveats: Public TCR beta family frequency separated CMV-and-HLA carriers, including in an independent cohort. HLA-C-restricted CMV clonotypes gave the most frequent clonotype in two of eight donors.

This clonotype showed up just a few times. The antigen is not known. The sequenced sample was CD8+ T cells from PBMCs. This sequence originates from a human donor in good health (CMV status not recorded). Some clones in this sample may be carry-over from other donors' samples.

The CDR3 is CASSLDGLSTDTQYF. The CDR3 DNA reads TGTGCCAGCAGCTTAGATGGGCTTAGCACAGATACGCAGTATTTT. J is TRBJ2-3 and V is TRBV7-2; D not certain. CDR3 length: 15 residues. Germline-derived CDR1 and CDR2 are SGHTA and FQGNSA. Trimming cost V 1 base and J 0 bases, with 8 bases left between them.